Listed here are 8 T cell receptor beta chains from one sample, sequenced in a study of graft-versus-host responses after intestinal transplantation (dated by TCRdb to about 2021). Library creation used the immunoSEQ multiplex PCR assay. TCRdb stores this immuneACCESS table with in-frame sequences only. Part of the clones is absent; in the studies checked, under half of the shortfall reflects unresolved V genes, and no reason is known for the rest. The sample contains some 10,000 clones, 90% to 95% of them found a single time. Together, the top ten hold 16% of the sample. The source material was bone marrow, sampled more than 500 days after intestinal transplantation. These receptors originate from a human patient who received an intestinal transplant, so some T cells may come from the graft donor.

This sequence joins TRBV27 and TRBJ2-7, with D perhaps matching TRBD2 (7 bases). With 6 bases removed from V and 2 bases from J, the gap between germline ends came to 17 bases. CDR3 length: 15 amino acids. Per the germline V gene, CDR1 is MNHEY and CDR2 is SMNVEV (reference sequence). CDR3 bases: TGTGCCAGCAGCCCGGGGAGGGGGTATACCTACGAGCAGTACTTC. This sequence encodes CASSPGRGYTYEQYF.

The CDR3 reads CASSVAPTGGTEAFF. The CDR3 DNA follows: TGTGCCAGCAGCGTAGCCCCCACAGGGGGCACTGAAGCTTTCTTT. V gene TRBV9 combines with J gene TRBJ1-1; TRBD1 matches at 8 bases. The CDR3 covers 15 residues. The junction had 5 bases not matched to a gene; V was cut back by 0 bases and J by 4 bases. CDR1 is SGDLS and CDR2 is YYNGEE in the germline V gene.

The genes are TRBV28 and TRBJ1-3, with D maybe TRBD1 (5 bases). V lost 5 bases, J lost 0 bases, and 8 bases lay in between. This CDR3 is 14 amino acids long. CDR1 and CDR2 (germline): MDHEN, SYDVKM. DNA of the CDR3: TGTGCCAGCAGTATGGACAACTCTGGAAACACCATATATTTT. Translated, it gives CASSMDNSGNTIYF.

V is TRBV2 and J is TRBJ2-3; 12 bases agree with TRBD2. This CDR3 region has 18 residues. J was trimmed by 4 bases and V by 7 bases; bases with no gene match: 15. CDR1 is SNHLY, CDR2 FYNNEI, per germline. CDR3 sequence reads: CASIPATAGTSGSDTQYF. The CDR3 DNA reads as TGTGCCAGCATCCCCGCTACTGCCGGGACTAGCGGGTCAGATACGCAGTATTTT.

V and J are TRBV5-6 and TRBJ1-2; 8 bases line up with TRBD1. Germline values: CDR1 SGHDT, CDR2 YYEEEE. Germline trimming cut 0 bases from V and 8 bases from J; bases unmatched to any gene: 6. This CDR3 has 14 residues. The CDR3 loop is CASSLGDRWDGYTF. The CDR3 bases are TGTGCCAGCAGCTTGGGGGACAGGTGGGACGGCTACACCTTC. Full variable domain (outside the CDR3, taken from reference TRBV5-6 and TRBJ1-2): DAGVTQSPTHLIKTRGQQVTLRCSPKSGHDTVSWYQQALGQGPQFIFQYYEEEERQRGNFPDRFSGHQFPNYSSELNVNALLLGDSALYLCASSLGDRWDGYTFGSGTRLTVV.

J is TRBJ2-7 and V is TRBV4-3, with D perhaps TRBD2 (7 bases). Trimming left V 1 base short and J 5 bases short, with 18 bases between. CDR1 is LGHNA, CDR2 YSLEER, per germline. CDR3 size: 16 residues. Written as DNA, the CDR3 is TGCGCCAGCAGCCAAGGACGCGGGAGAGGGGGGCACGAGCAGTACTTC. This sequence encodes CASSQGRGRGGHEQYF.

The chain combines TRBV5-1 with TRBJ1-2; D remains ambiguous. The CDR3 runs to 14 residues. V was trimmed by 4 bases and J by 8 bases, leaving 18 bases between them. Germline V gives CDR1 SGHRS, CDR2 YFSETQ. As DNA, the CDR3 is TGCGCCAGCAGCGCGATGGACCCTGCAAGAGGCTACACCTTC. As protein: CASSAMDPARGYTF. Variable domain in full (rest from reference TRBV5-1 and TRBJ1-2): KAGVTQTPRYLIKTRGQQVTLSCSPISGHRSVSWYQQTPGQGLQFLFEYFSETQRNKGNFPGRFSGRQFSNSRSEMNVSTLELGDSALYLCASSAMDPARGYTFGSGTRLTVV.

This chain links TRBV6-5 with TRBJ1-3, with unresolved D. The germline CDR1 and CDR2 sequences are MNHEY and SVGAGI. V was shortened by 0 bases and J by 0 bases, with 9 bases between the two germline ends. This CDR3 spans 16 amino acids. The CDR3 is CASSYSGHSSGNTIYF. CDR3 bases: TGTGCCAGCAGTTACTCAGGCCATTCCTCTGGAAACACCATATATTTT.